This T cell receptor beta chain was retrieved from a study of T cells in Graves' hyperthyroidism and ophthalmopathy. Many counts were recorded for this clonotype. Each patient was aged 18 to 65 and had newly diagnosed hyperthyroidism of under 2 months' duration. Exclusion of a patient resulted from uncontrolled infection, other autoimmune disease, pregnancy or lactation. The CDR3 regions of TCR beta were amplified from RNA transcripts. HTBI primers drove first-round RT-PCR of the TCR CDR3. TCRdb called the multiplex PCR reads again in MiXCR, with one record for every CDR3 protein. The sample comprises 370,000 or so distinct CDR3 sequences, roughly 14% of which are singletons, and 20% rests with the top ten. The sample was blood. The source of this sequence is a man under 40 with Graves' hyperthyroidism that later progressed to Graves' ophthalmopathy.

This chain's CDR3 is CAISDRSTNEKLFF. CDR3 coding DNA: TGTGCCATCAGTGACAGATCAACTAATGAAAAACTGTTTTTT. V is TRBV10-3 and J is TRBJ1-4; D uncertain. V lost 3 bases, J lost 0 bases, and 5 bases lay in between. This CDR3 is built from 14 residues. Germline-derived CDR1 and CDR2 are ENHRY and SYGVKD.